This TCR beta chain was obtained from a study of shared clonotypes between healthy human individuals. Per the germline V gene, CDR1 is LNHNV and CDR2 is YYDKDF (reference sequence). Trimming removed 1 base from V and 0 bases from J; junction bases left unmatched: 6. There are 16 residues in the CDR3. Assay: immunoSEQ multiplex PCR; the TCRdb copy retains only in-frame clones and omits some. Of some 530,000 clones detected, 78% appear once; the ten largest clones hold around 13%. The sequencing input was PBMCs. This clonotype originated in a woman between 40 and 50 years old in good health. Some clones in this sample may be carry-over from other donors' samples. The gene calls are TRBV15 and TRBJ2-7; 7 bases agree with TRBD1. The CDR3 DNA is TGTGCCACCAGCAGAGGTGGCAGGGGGAGCTCCTACGAGCAGTACTTC. Protein: CATSRGGRGSSYEQYF.